The next 26 T cell receptor beta chains were all read from a single sample in a study of CD8+ T cells in alopecia areata. Isolated RNA was reverse transcribed into cDNA used as the sequencing template. This table comes from immunoSEQ multiplex PCR, and its TCRdb copy is limited to in-frame clones, with some not included. The repertoire holds about 140,000 clones, with more than 55% as singletons. Input material: CD8+ T cells sorted from blood. These receptors originate from a human donor in good health.

The chain recombines TRBV9 with TRBJ2-7; 7 positions agree with TRBD2. The CDR3 consists of 14 residues. CDR1 and CDR2 (germline): SGDLS, YYNGEE. V shed 7 bases, J shed 5 bases, and the junction held 12 bases outside the gene matches. The CDR3 DNA follows: TGTGCCAGCGGAGGTGGCGGGAGTAGGCACGAGCAGTACTTC. It specifies CASGGGGSRHEQYF. The full variable domain, in which reference TRBV9 and TRBJ2-7 provide the parts outside the CDR3, is DSGVTQTPKHLITATGQRVTLRCSPRSGDLSVYWYQQSLDQGLQFLIQYYNGEERAKGNILERFSAQQFPDLHSELNLSSLELGDSALYFCASGGGGSRHEQYFGPGTRLTVT.

This chain connects TRBV27 to TRBJ2-1; 13 bases fit TRBD2. The V segment lost 6 bases and the J segment 5 bases; nucleotides outside the gene matches: 4. The CDR3 is 15 residues long. The germline gives CDR1 MNHEY, CDR2 SMNVEV (reference sequence). This CDR3 reads CASSLTSGRDNEQFF. The CDR3 nucleotides are TGTGCCAGCAGCCTAACTAGCGGGAGGGACAATGAGCAGTTCTTC.

This clone has more than one count but fewer than ten. This chain connects TRBV29-1 to TRBJ2-7; 9 nucleotides line up with TRBD2. There are 13 residues in the CDR3. Germline lookup yields CDR1 SQVTM and CDR2 ANQGSEA. Trimming at V came to 4 bases and at J to 2 bases, leaving 3 bases not matched to a gene. The CDR3 sequence: CSVGTSAAYEQYF. DNA for the CDR3: TGCAGCGTTGGGACTAGCGCCGCCTACGAGCAGTACTTC.

Note on this clone: One junction end disagrees with the germline gene, perhaps due to a read error. The chain combines TRBV7-9 with TRBJ1-2, with D possibly TRBD1 on 6 matching bases. This CDR3 spans 11 amino acids. Germline CDR1 reads SEHNR; CDR2 reads FQNEAQ (reference sequence). The CDR3 region is CASSEGGGYTF. As DNA, the CDR3 is TGTGCAAGCAGCGAGGGGGGTGGCTACACCTTC. Drawing the rest from reference TRBV7-9 and TRBJ1-2, the complete variable domain is DTGVSQNPRHKITKRGQNVTFRCDPISEHNRLYWYRQTLGQGPEFLTYFQNEAQLEKSRLLSDRFSAERPKGSFSTLEIQRTEQGDSAMYLCASSEGGGYTFGSGTRLTVV.

The genes are TRBV25-1 and TRBJ2-5, with 8 positions matching TRBD1. The length of the CDR3 is 16 residues. Germline V lookup: CDR1 MGHDK, CDR2 SYGVNS. V lost 3 bases and J lost 2; bases outside the gene matches: 8. CDR3 residues: CASSDAGTGFQETQYF. The CDR3 DNA reads as TGTGCCAGCAGTGATGCCGGGACAGGATTTCAAGAGACCCAGTACTTC.

V gene TRBV30 combines with J gene TRBJ2-1, with D perhaps TRBD2 (5 bases). The ends were cut back, 7 bases at V and 4 bases at J, with 11 bases in the middle. Germline CDR1 reads GTSNPN; CDR2 reads SVGIG (reference sequence). The CDR3 sequence is 12 residues long. The CDR3 spells CASKLGYNEQFF. CDR3 DNA sequence: TGTGCCTCGAAACTAGGTTACAATGAGCAGTTCTTC.

V is TRBV29-1 and J is TRBJ2-7, with D unclear. This CDR3 is built from 11 residues. Between the trimmed V and J ends, which lost 1 base and 5 bases, there was a span of 6 bases. Germline CDR1 SQVTM, CDR2 ANQGSEA. The CDR3 DNA reads as TGCAGCGTTGAAGGGCCCCACGAGCAGTACTTC. Its protein product is CSVEGPHEQYF.

Only a few counts were recorded for this clone. The chain joins TRBV7-9 to TRBJ2-3; 7 positions match TRBD1. The germline V gene has CDR1 SEHNR and CDR2 FQNEAQ (reference sequence). This CDR3 spans 16 amino acids. After removal of 6 bases from V and 0 bases from J, the junction contained 9 bases not matched to a gene. Here the CDR3 reads CASSLSGTVSTDTQYF. In nucleotides, the CDR3 is TGTGCCAGCAGTCTTTCCGGGACAGTGAGCACAGATACGCAGTATTTT.

The chain has TRBV4-2 and TRBJ2-2; perhaps TRBD2 as D (6 bases). V lost 5 bases, J lost 2 bases, and 12 bases lay in between. In germline, CDR1 is LGHNA, CDR2 YNFKEQ. The CDR3 extends over 15 amino acids. The CDR3 protein is CASSAGTRNTGELFF. CDR3 sequence (DNA): TGTGCCAGCAGCGCCGGGACTCGTAACACCGGGGAGCTGTTTTTT.

The V and J genes are TRBV4-1 and TRBJ2-3; D remains ambiguous. In germline, CDR1 is MGHRA, CDR2 YSYEKL. The V and J ends lost 4 bases and 5 bases respectively, with 7 bases between them. The length of the CDR3 is 12 residues. CDR3 region: CASSPPGDTQYF. Here the CDR3 DNA reads TGCGCCAGCAGCCCTCCAGGAGATACGCAGTATTTT.

The J gene is TRBJ1-1, the V gene TRBV6-5; D gene uncertain. V was clipped by 2 bases and J by 8 bases, with 15 bases between them. The CDR3 is 14 residues long. Germline V gene sequence: CDR1 MNHEY, CDR2 SVGAGI. The CDR3 loop reads CASSYPGPTKEAFF. As DNA, the CDR3 is TGTGCCAGCAGTTACCCCGGACCAACGAAGGAAGCTTTCTTT.

The chain has TRBV9 and TRBJ2-1; TRBD2 matches at 14 bases. After removal of 3 bases from V and 6 bases from J, the junction contained 2 bases not matched to a gene. CDR3 length equals 15 residues. Germline CDR1 SGDLS, CDR2 YYNGEE. The CDR3 spells CASSAGLAGANEQFF. Here the CDR3 DNA reads TGTGCCAGCAGCGCGGGACTAGCGGGAGCCAATGAGCAGTTCTTC.

This clone was detected once. The chain joins TRBV29-1 to TRBJ1-1; TRBD1 agrees at 7 bases. This CDR3 spans 14 amino acids. Per germline, CDR1 SQVTM and CDR2 ANQGSEA. V lost 7 bases and J lost 1; bases outside the gene matches: 9. The CDR3 region is CSAFVGTANTEAFF. CDR3 nucleotide sequence: TGCAGCGCATTTGTCGGGACAGCGAACACTGAAGCTTTCTTT.

The rearrangement links TRBV29-1 to TRBJ2-5; no definite D call. The last part of the DNA fits TRBJ2-7 better; the J call may be wrong. CDR1 is SQVTM and CDR2 is ANQGSEA in the germline V gene. This CDR3 contains 13 residues. This CDR3 reads CSVLDRGSYEQYF. CDR3 bases: TGCAGCGTTCTGGACCGAGGCTCCTACGAGCAGTACTTC.

This chain connects TRBV5-6 to TRBJ2-3; 8 bases fit TRBD2. The V gene end was trimmed by 8 bases and the J gene end by 4 bases; junction bases not matched to a gene: 12. Germline V gene sequence: CDR1 SGHDT, CDR2 YYEEEE. The CDR3 is 15 residues long. This chain's CDR3 is CARGTGTRGADTQYF. The CDR3, as DNA: TGTGCCAGGGGCACCGGGACTAGAGGGGCAGATACGCAGTATTTT.

This clone was observed a handful of times. This chain connects TRBV27 to TRBJ2-5; TRBD1 is a possible D gene (6 bases). This CDR3 is built from 15 residues. The ends were cut back, 4 bases at V and 1 base at J, with 13 bases in the middle. CDR1 and CDR2 from the germline V gene are MNHEY and SMNVEV (reference sequence). CDR3 nucleotides: TGTGCCAGCAGTTCCTACGGGACAAGCCAAGAGACCCAGTACTTC. Translated, it gives CASSSYGTSQETQYF.

With regard to this clone: This may come from a read error, since a much larger clone is one base off. Other nucleotide sequences from this sample produce the same CDR3. V usage is TRBV28 and J usage is TRBJ2-1; D remains unclear. The CDR3 extends over 11 amino acids. Germline CDR1 reads MDHEN; CDR2 reads SYDVKM. The V gene lost 1 base and the J gene lost 6 bases, with 1 base spanning the gap. The CDR3 region is CASSLSNEQFF. The CDR3 nucleotides read TGTGCCAGCAGTTTATCCAATGAGCAGTTCTTC.

Details on this clone: This likely stems from a read error, as it lies one base from a far larger clone. Other DNA sequences in the sample encode the same CDR3. V is TRBV5-4 and J is TRBJ2-7, with unresolved D. The CDR3 is 11 residues long. V lost 4 bases, J lost 5 bases, and 7 bases lay in between. Germline V gene sequence: CDR1 SGHNT, CDR2 YYREEE (reference sequence). As DNA, the CDR3 is TGTGCCAGCAGCGGAGAGAACGAGCAGTACTTC. It encodes CASSGENEQYF.

The chain recombines TRBV15 with TRBJ2-1; TRBD2 matches 12 bases. The CDR3 length is 15 residues. Germline assignment: CDR1 LNHNV and CDR2 YYDKDF (reference sequence). V was pared by 0 bases and J by 6 bases, with 0 bases of the junction left unmatched. This CDR3 is CATSRETSGSNEQFF. As DNA, the CDR3 is TGTGCCACCAGCAGAGAGACTAGCGGGAGCAATGAGCAGTTCTTC.

The chain uses TRBV28 and TRBJ1-5; D unresolved. Per the germline V gene, CDR1 is MDHEN and CDR2 is SYDVKM. The CDR3 runs to 16 residues. With 7 bases removed from V and 3 bases from J, the gap between germline ends came to 19 bases. The CDR3 coding sequence is TGTGCCAGCAACAATTTCTCCCGCAGGAACAATCAGCCCCAGCATTTT. Translating gives CASNNFSRRNNQPQHF.

V usage is TRBV2 and J usage is TRBJ2-1; TRBD1 might be the D (5 bases). Trimming cost V 5 bases and J 1 base, with 9 bases left between them. Germline loops: CDR1 SNHLY, CDR2 FYNNEI. The CDR3 length is 14 residues. The CDR3 loop is CASSFPGSYNEQFF. CDR3 coding DNA: TGTGCCAGCAGTTTCCCAGGGTCCTACAATGAGCAGTTCTTC.

This clone was counted only a few times. V and J are TRBV13 and TRBJ2-1, with 8 nucleotides matching TRBD2. V shed 4 bases, J shed 5 bases, and the junction held 1 base outside the gene matches. The CDR3 extends over 13 amino acids. Germline V CDR1 and CDR2: PRHDT, FYEKMQ (reference sequence). The CDR3 loop reads CASSSLADNEQFF. CDR3 DNA: TGTGCCAGCAGCTCACTAGCGGACAATGAGCAGTTCTTC.

The chain employs TRBV13 and TRBJ2-3; D tentatively fits TRBD1 or TRBD2 (5 bases each). The CDR3 has 13 residues. Trimming pared 1 base from V and 14 bases from J, leaving 16 bases between. Germline V gene data show CDR1 as PRHDT and CDR2 as FYEKMQ (reference sequence). CDR3 DNA: TGTGCCAGCAGCTTAGAGGGGTCCTTCGAGGGGTATTTT. It codes for CASSLEGSFEGYF.

The chain joins TRBV5-6 to TRBJ2-1; 15 positions agree with TRBD2. The CDR3 extends over 15 amino acids. CDR1 is SGHDT and CDR2 is YYEEEE in the germline V gene. With V trimmed by 4 bases and J by 7 bases, 3 bases remained unmatched. Here the CDR3 DNA reads TGTGCCAGCAGCCCGGGGACTAGCGGGAGGAATGAGCAGTTCTTC. It is translated as CASSPGTSGRNEQFF.

This chain joins TRBV19 and TRBJ1-1; no clear D gene. This CDR3 has 15 residues. V lost 6 bases, J lost 1 base, and 15 bases lay in between. Germline V lookup: CDR1 LNHDA, CDR2 SQIVND (reference sequence). The CDR3 DNA reads TGTGCCAGTAGCCCCGGCCCCCCCGGGAACACTGAAGCTTTCTTT. Translation: CASSPGPPGNTEAFF.

This clone has only a few counts. The chain is built from TRBV29-1 and TRBJ1-2; a weak D match, TRBD1 (6 bases). CDR1 and CDR2 from the germline V gene are SQVTM and ANQGSEA. The length of the CDR3 is 16 residues. The V end lost 1 base, the J end lost 2 bases, and 17 bases lay between the germline ends. The CDR3 here is CSVEGSSRGLNYGYTF. The CDR3 DNA follows: TGCAGCGTTGAAGGTAGCTCCAGGGGCTTAAACTATGGCTACACCTTC.